A selection of T cell receptor beta chains follows, all from one sample in a study of blood T cell repertoires in COVID-19. Sequenced by immunoSEQ multiplex PCR; TCRdb stores in-frame clones only, minus some. The table lists 130,000 or so clones, 70% to 90% of them singletons, with approximately 2.3% in the top ten. The sequencing input was peripheral blood. The source of these receptors is a man between 65 and 85 years old with active COVID-19. Both conserved end residues are part of each CDR3. The D gene is left open where the match is weak. The listing skips clone size in some rows; elsewhere it reads once, few, many or a size class.

j_gene	abundance	v_gene	d_gene	CDR3aa
TRBJ1-6	-	TRBV28	-	CASSLPSGGGGVGSPLHF
TRBJ2-2	-	TRBV7-6	-	CASSSPAGEAGELFF
TRBJ2-7	-	TRBV3-1/TRBV3-2	-	CASSQTNFGEQYF
TRBJ1-4	-	TRBV5-1	-	CASSLVVGEKLFF
TRBJ2-2	-	TRBV28	TRBD1	CASSPSDRGPSGELFF
TRBJ2-2	-	TRBV29-1	-	CSVVPGVNTGELFF
TRBJ2-1	-	TRBV19	-	CASSIGQGIDEQFF
TRBJ2-7	-	TRBV7-2	-	CASSLKQFYEQYF
TRBJ2-3	-	TRBV6-5	TRBD1	CASSLDRGVDTQYF
TRBJ2-7	once	TRBV5-1	-	CASSLGGTSRGEQYF
TRBJ2-1	-	TRBV11-1	TRBD1	CASSLTAGTGHNEQFF
TRBJ1-2	-	TRBV28	-	CASTPGGTARGYTF
TRBJ2-7	-	TRBV27	TRBD1	CASSFQGTGGYEQYF
TRBJ1-2	-	TRBV27	TRBD1	CASSLRRGQGYTF
TRBJ1-2	once	TRBV30	TRBD1	CAWRDRGLDGYTF
TRBJ1-5	-	TRBV6-5	-	CASSRLGGQPQHF
TRBJ1-1	-	TRBV27	-	CASSLRGVGTEAFF
TRBJ2-5	-	TRBV11-3	-	CASSLDPGGTQYF
TRBJ2-7	-	TRBV3-1/TRBV3-2	TRBD2	CASSQQGTSGTHEQYF
TRBJ2-1	-	TRBV5-1	TRBD2	CASSSSGSSYNEQFF
TRBJ1-5	-	TRBV27	-	CASRQGRQQPQHF
TRBJ2-7	-	TRBV24-1	TRBD2	CATSDAGTSDEQYF
TRBJ2-7	-	TRBV2	-	CASRDDRYHEQYF
TRBJ2-7	-	TRBV28	TRBD2	CASSPPGVAGEDEQYF
TRBJ2-3	-	TRBV11-2	-	CASSYRVGRGLDTQYF
TRBJ1-5	-	TRBV6-1	TRBD1	CASSERGGDQPQHF
TRBJ1-6	once	TRBV18	-	CASSPGERNSPLHF
TRBJ2-1	-	TRBV6-5	TRBD1	CASRAGQGYEQFF
TRBJ2-3	-	TRBV4-2	TRBD2	CASSQDWTGGGADTQYF
TRBJ2-2	-	TRBV30	-	CAWSSPTGRNTGELFF
TRBJ2-7	-	TRBV6-5	TRBD1	CASSFPGTGFYEQYF
TRBJ2-7	-	TRBV28	TRBD2	CASRSGSYEQYF
TRBJ2-7	-	TRBV28	-	CASSSPGLSLYEQYF
TRBJ1-4	-	TRBV3-1/TRBV3-2	-	CASSREGAGEKLFF
TRBJ1-2	-	TRBV5-1	-	CASSLARGLSNGYTF
TRBJ2-3	-	TRBV30	TRBD2	CAWTRGGRKMDTQYF
TRBJ1-2	-	TRBV7-2	TRBD1	CASTRDRQGSNYGYTF
TRBJ2-3	-	TRBV7-3	TRBD2	CASSLALAGDTQYF
TRBJ1-3	-	TRBV27	TRBD1	CASRGTGRNTIYF
TRBJ1-1	-	TRBV29-1	TRBD1	CSVDRGDTEAFF
TRBJ2-3	-	TRBV13	-	CASSLMGADTQYF
TRBJ2-5	-	TRBV4-3	-	CASSHRGETQYF
TRBJ2-7	once	TRBV15	-	CATSREQGGVSYEQYF
TRBJ2-3	-	TRBV29-1	-	CSVEGEGAQADTQYF
TRBJ1-6	few	TRBV4-1	-	CASRQRGTAYNSPLHF
TRBJ2-1	-	TRBV3-1/TRBV3-2	-	CASSQAQSYNEQFF
TRBJ2-1	-	TRBV19	-	CASSIRGQYNEQFF
TRBJ2-7	-	TRBV28	-	CASRSSALSYEQYF
TRBJ2-1	-	TRBV5-5	TRBD2	CASSSGTSGPGHEQFF
TRBJ2-5	-	TRBV11-2	TRBD2	CASSQPGLAGETQYF
TRBJ2-7	-	TRBV27	TRBD1	CASRRGRSDEQYF
TRBJ2-1	-	TRBV6-6	TRBD1	CASSPGTGGAGYNEQFF